Listed below are T cell receptor beta chains from one sample, sequenced in a study of T cells after yellow fever vaccination. TCRdb recomputed calls from the 5' RACE reads with MiXCR, one row per CDR3 protein. Of roughly 150,000 distinct CDR3 sequences listed, 7% to 9% are singletons. The material was CD4+ T cells sorted from PBMCs, obtained 5 days after the yellow fever booster vaccination. These TCRs come from a man aged 30 to 45 who received the YFV17D yellow fever vaccine. The CDR3 runs from the conserved cysteine through the conserved F or W. Clone sizes are given selectively: once, few, many, or a class where the clone is expanded.

v_call | clone_size | cdr3_aa
TRBV7-2 | few | CASSLGPERSNQPQHF
TRBV2 | many | CASRVFPGGNYEQYF
TRBV7-2 | many | CASSRVGGTDTQYF
TRBV2 | few | CASTETQYRNSGNTIYF
TRBV7-2 | many | CASSLASSPGELFF
TRBV2 | many | CASSGTTYNEQFF
TRBV6-5 | many | CASSYRLASYNEQFF
TRBV5-1 | NA | CASSLAGSEQETQYF
TRBV5-1 | many | CASSSGFMSSTDTQYF
TRBV11-2 | many | CASSAQGGDATNTGELFF
TRBV18 | NA | CASSLGGILDSPLHF
TRBV5-4 | many | CASRPERAGVHEQYF
TRBV5-1 | few | CASSPGGVPGGEKLFF
TRBV20-1 | few | CSGRGEARVQYF
TRBV20-1 | NA | CSVPRLKRELSYEQYF
TRBV7-2 | NA | CASSHGREQYF
TRBV5-1 | many | CASSLRSPGQGFDEQYF